The 32 T cell receptor beta chains listed next were all sequenced from one sample in a study of T-cell reconstitution after alpha-beta-depleted transplantation in children. Researchers prepared the TCRbeta library using unique molecular identifiers, the study reports. MiXCR, applied by TCRdb to the PCR reads, yields one record per CDR3 protein. The sample lists fewer than 700,000 distinct CDR3 sequences, 10% to 15% occurring once. Specimen: PBMCs, mostly from graft donor cells, collected 360 days after TCRalphabeta/CD19-depleted stem cell transplant. These receptors all come from a male patient younger than 18 who had a stem cell transplant for acute myeloid leukemia, so the T cells may come from the graft donor.

This clonotype was seen more than once but under ten times. This chain links TRBV27 with TRBJ1-5; a weak D match, TRBD1 (6 bases). Trimming shortened V by 2 bases and J by 5 bases, and 16 bases separated the two germline ends. Germline CDR1 and CDR2: MNHEY and SMNVEV (reference sequence). This CDR3 region has 16 residues. The CDR3 DNA follows: TGTGCCAGCAGTTTACGGTGGGACACCATCGATCAGCCCCAGCATTTT. Its translation is CASSLRWDTIDQPQHF.

The J gene is TRBJ2-3, the V gene TRBV20-1; 13 bases are shared with TRBD2. V was pared by 0 bases and J by 2 bases, with 5 bases of the junction left unmatched. CDR3 length: 17 residues. Germline V gene lookup returns CDR1 DFQATT and CDR2 SNEGSKA (reference sequence). CDR3: CSARDLLAGGVTDTQYF. The CDR3 coding sequence is TGCAGTGCTAGAGATCTACTAGCGGGAGGGGTCACAGATACGCAGTATTTT.

Worth noting for this clonotype: This is likely a read error, given that the CDR3 carries no conserved phenylalanine or tryptophan at its end. The chain is built from TRBV7-9 and TRBJ2-5; D unresolved. The germline V gene has CDR1 SEHNR and CDR2 FQNEAQ (reference sequence). CDR3 length: 15 residues. The V end was cut by 1 base, the J end by 0 bases, with 9 bases between. CDR3: CASSLVVGYQETQYC. CDR3 DNA sequence: TGTGCCAGCAGCTTAGTGGTCGGGTACCAAGAGACCCAGTACTGC.

This clonotype has more than one count but fewer than ten. The rearrangement uses TRBV28 and TRBJ1-1; D remains unclear. Germline V gives CDR1 MDHEN, CDR2 SYDVKM. CDR3 length: 12 residues. V lost 8 bases and J 2 bases, leaving 9 bases between the germline ends. The CDR3 is CASLDQNTEAFF. CDR3 sequence (DNA): TGTGCCAGCCTAGACCAAAACACTGAAGCTTTCTTT.

There are a few counts of this clonotype. The chain links TRBV29-1 to TRBJ2-5; no clear D. Trimming cost V 4 bases and J 13 bases, with 7 bases left between them. Germline V CDR1 and CDR2: SQVTM, ANQGSEA. The CDR3 runs 8 residues. CDR3 DNA: TGCAGCGTTGGTTCGGGGTACTTC. The encoded protein is CSVGSGYF.

This clonotype was seen many times. J is TRBJ2-3 and V is TRBV10-3, with 13 bases fitting TRBD2. Germline V gene data show CDR1 as ENHRY and CDR2 as SYGVKD. The CDR3 sequence is 17 residues long. Trimming cost V 3 bases and J 2 bases; bases outside gene matches: 5. The CDR3 DNA reads TGTGCCATCAGTGACTTACTAGCGGGGGGGAACACAGATACGCAGTATTTT. Translating gives CAISDLLAGGNTDTQYF.

CDR3 nucleotide sequence: TGTGCCAGCAGCCCAGCGGGAGGCGTCTCTGAGACCCAGTACTTC. It codes for CASSPAGGVSETQYF. The J gene is TRBJ2-5, the V gene TRBV7-3, with 9 bases fitting TRBD2. V gave up 5 bases and J gave up 5 bases; unmatched junction bases: 9. Germline loops: CDR1 SGHTA, CDR2 FQGTGA. This CDR3 is 15 amino acids long.

This clonotype showed up many times. The rearrangement links TRBV29-1 to TRBJ2-7; D assignment may be TRBD1 or TRBD2 (5 bases each). V was clipped by 4 bases and J by 2 bases, with 9 bases between them. The CDR3 is made up of 12 amino acids. CDR1 is SQVTM, CDR2 ANQGSEA, per germline. The CDR3 protein is CSVGWGPYEQYF. CDR3 coding DNA: TGCAGCGTTGGGTGGGGACCCTACGAGCAGTACTTC.

This clonotype has just a few counts. The chain carries TRBV20-1 and TRBJ2-5; 7 nucleotides match TRBD2. From germline, CDR1 is DFQATT and CDR2 SNEGSKA (reference sequence). Losses at the gene ends were 3 bases for V and 3 bases for J; bases not matched to a gene: 7. The CDR3 is 14 amino acids. CDR3 sequence: CSARGGGTEETQYF. CDR3 nucleotide sequence: TGCAGTGCTAGGGGGGGGGGGACCGAAGAGACCCAGTACTTC.

This clonotype was counted at least ten times. The gene calls are TRBV27 and TRBJ2-7; 7 nucleotides line up with TRBD1. J was trimmed by 2 bases and V by 4 bases; bases with no gene match: 11. CDR3 length equals 16 residues. Germline loops: CDR1 MNHEY, CDR2 SMNVEV (reference sequence). CDR3 nucleotide sequence: TGTGCCAGCAGTTGGAGACAGGGAATTTTGACCTACGAGCAGTACTTC. Amino acid sequence: CASSWRQGILTYEQYF.

This clonotype occurred many times. The junction departs from germline at one end; a sequencing error may be responsible. The V gene is TRBV7-7, the J gene TRBJ2-1; perhaps TRBD2 as D (6 bases). CDR3 length: 15 residues. Per germline, CDR1 SSHAT and CDR2 FNYEAQ (reference sequence). CDR3 amino acids: CASSPSGVNYNEQFF. The CDR3 bases are TGTGCTAGCAGCCCTTCGGGAGTGAACTACAATGAGCAGTTCTTC.

There are many counts of this clonotype. The V and J genes are TRBV25-1 and TRBJ2-5, with D possibly being TRBD2 (5 bases). V shed 7 bases and J shed 0 bases, with 21 bases lying between them. The germline V gene has CDR1 MGHDK and CDR2 SYGVNS. The CDR3 totals 17 residues. The CDR3 sequence is CASNSRTGVAYQETQYF. The CDR3 nucleotides read TGTGCCAGCAACTCCAGGACCGGGGTGGCCTACCAAGAGACCCAGTACTTC.

This clonotype was counted a few times. The CDR3 sequence is CATVRWGQGTTEAFF. Written as DNA, the CDR3 is TGTGCCACCGTCCGATGGGGGCAGGGAACCACTGAAGCTTTCTTT. The rearrangement uses TRBV10-3 and TRBJ1-1; weak D call: TRBD1 (6 bases). This CDR3 has 15 residues. V lost 10 bases to trimming and J lost 4 bases, with 22 bases between them. Germline values: CDR1 ENHRY, CDR2 SYGVKD.

The chain employs TRBV7-8 and TRBJ2-7; D is ambiguous. The CDR3 is 14 residues long. Trimming left V 2 bases short and J 4 bases short, with 12 bases between. CDR1 SGHVS and CDR2 FQNEAQ come from the germline V gene. The CDR3 is CASSLTADPYEQYF. CDR3 sequence (DNA): TGTGCCAGCAGCTTAACGGCCGATCCATACGAGCAGTACTTC.

This chain joins TRBV11-1 and TRBJ2-3; 7 bases match TRBD2. The CDR3 length is 19 residues. V was clipped by 0 bases and J by 2 bases; unmatched bases: 14. Germline V gene data show CDR1 as SGHAT and CDR2 as FQDESV (reference sequence). CDR3 bases: TGTGCCAGCAGCTTAGCGATAAGACGGCTAGCGGACCACACAGATACGCAGTATTTT. Translating gives CASSLAIRRLADHTDTQYF.

This clonotype was seen a few times. The chain carries TRBV24-1 and TRBJ2-3; 8 nucleotides line up with TRBD1. This CDR3 contains 15 residues. V was clipped by 4 bases and J by 3 bases; unmatched bases: 5. The V gene's germline CDR1 is KGHDR and CDR2 SFDVKD. The CDR3 reads CATSDPRQGTDTQYF. The CDR3 coding sequence is TGTGCCACCAGTGACCCCCGACAGGGGACAGATACGCAGTATTTT.

Worth noting for this clonotype: One base away lies a much larger clone, so this may be a sequencing read error. CDR3 amino acids: CASSSLGTREETQCF. CDR3 nucleotides: TGTGCCAGCAGCTCGCTAGGGACTAGGGAAGAGACCCAGTGCTTC. The chain employs TRBV5-5 and TRBJ2-5; the match to TRBD2 covers 8 bases. Germline V gene sequence: CDR1 SGHKS, CDR2 YYEKEE (reference sequence). The CDR3 is 15 residues long.

The chain joins TRBV7-8 to TRBJ2-7; TRBD2 might be the D (6 bases). The CDR3 length is 15 residues. Trimming left V 4 bases short and J 1 base short, with 14 bases between. From germline, CDR1 is SGHVS and CDR2 FQNEAQ. The CDR3 sequence is CASSYIAEGSYEQYF. The CDR3 nucleotides read TGTGCCAGCAGCTATATAGCGGAAGGGTCCTACGAGCAGTACTTC.

On this clonotype: This could be a read error, since a much larger clone is one nucleotide away. V is TRBV29-1 and J is TRBJ2-3; D is ambiguous. Between the trimmed V and J ends, which lost 1 base and 3 bases, there was a span of 11 bases. CDR1 SQVTM and CDR2 ANQGSEA come from the germline V gene. The CDR3 loop spans 14 amino acids. This chain's CDR3 is CSVEGGHGTDTQYF. The CDR3 DNA is TGCAGCGTTGAAGGTGGGCATGGAACAGATACGCAGTATTTT.

This clonotype showed up many times. The chain links TRBV12-3 or TRBV12-4 to TRBJ1-4, with a possible D match to TRBD1 (5 bases). The CDR3 sequence is 15 residues long. V lost 8 bases and J 7 bases, leaving 20 bases between the germline ends. The CDR3 DNA reads TGTGCCAGCCGTTCATCTTGGGGGGAAGGTGAAAAACTGTTTTTT. It specifies CASRSSWGEGEKLFF.

There are many counts of this clonotype. This chain connects TRBV29-1 to TRBJ2-5; a weak D match, TRBD1 (6 bases). The germline gives CDR1 SQVTM, CDR2 ANQGSEA. V lost 6 bases, J lost 5 bases, and 16 bases lay in between. The length of the CDR3 is 13 residues. The CDR3 reads CSVGVAQGETQYF. The CDR3 region has the DNA TGCAGCGTGGGGGTGGCTCAGGGGGAGACCCAGTACTTC.

The CDR3 sequence is CASSVDFGYGYTF. CDR3 nucleotides: TGTGCCAGCAGCGTAGATTTCGGCTATGGCTACACCTTC. The chain employs TRBV9 and TRBJ1-2; D gene unclear. The V gene lost 0 bases and the J gene lost 4 bases, with 7 bases spanning the gap. The CDR3 runs 13 residues. Germline V gene sequence: CDR1 SGDLS, CDR2 YYNGEE.

The J gene is TRBJ1-4, the V gene TRBV7-9, with D maybe TRBD1 (5 bases). The germline gives CDR1 SEHNR, CDR2 FQNEAQ (reference sequence). V lost 4 bases to trimming and J lost 3 bases, with 18 bases between them. This CDR3 is 17 amino acids long. The CDR3, as DNA: TGTGCCAGCAGCTCATGGGGGGGGAGGGGAGCTAATGAAAAACTGTTTTTT. Its protein product is CASSSWGGRGANEKLFF.

The rearrangement links TRBV25-1 to TRBJ2-7, with 10 positions matching TRBD2. The length of the CDR3 is 14 residues. Germline V gives CDR1 MGHDK, CDR2 SYGVNS. Unmatched junction bases numbered 0, after V lost 2 bases and J lost 2 bases. In DNA, the CDR3 is TGTGCCAGCAGTGAACTAGCGGGAGCCTACGAGCAGTACTTC. This translates into CASSELAGAYEQYF.

This CDR3 reads CASSQPIAGNPHEQYF. As DNA, the CDR3 is TGTGCCAGCAGCCAACCTATAGCGGGGAACCCCCACGAGCAGTACTTC. The chain couples TRBV4-2 to TRBJ2-7; 8 nucleotides agree with TRBD2. V lost 2 bases to trimming and J lost 5 bases; unmatched junction nucleotides: 11. From germline, CDR1 is LGHNA and CDR2 YNFKEQ. The CDR3 is 16 residues long.

This clonotype was counted many times. The V gene is TRBV15, the J gene TRBJ2-1, with TRBD2 matching over 8 bases. The germline CDR1 and CDR2 sequences are LNHNV and YYDKDF (reference sequence). V lost 6 bases and J lost 7; bases outside the gene matches: 8. This CDR3 comprises 14 residues. Here the CDR3 reads CATSTGTRVNEQFF. The CDR3 DNA reads TGTGCCACCAGTACCGGGACTAGGGTAAATGAGCAGTTCTTC. The entire variable domain, with the rest obtained from reference TRBV15 and TRBJ2-1, is as follows: DAMVIQNPRYQVTQFGKPVTLSCSQTLNHNVMYWYQQKSSQAPKLLFHYYDKDFNNEADTPDNFQSRRPNTSFCFLDIRSPGLGDTAMYLCATSTGTRVNEQFFGPGTRLTVL.

The chain is built from TRBV11-1 and TRBJ2-1, with 10 bases lining up with TRBD2. This CDR3 spans 18 amino acids. Germline V lookup: CDR1 SGHAT, CDR2 FQDESV (reference sequence). V was pared by 4 bases and J by 0 bases, with 9 bases of the junction left unmatched. CDR3 DNA sequence: TGTGCCAGCAGCTCAGACGGGACTAGCGTCTTCTCCTACAATGAGCAGTTCTTC. Translating gives CASSSDGTSVFSYNEQFF. Supplemented by reference TRBV11-1 and TRBJ2-1, the full variable domain reads EAEVAQSPRYKITEKSQAVAFWCDPISGHATLYWYRQILGQGPELLVQFQDESVVDDSQLPKDRFSAERLKGVDSTLKIQPAELGDSAMYLCASSSDGTSVFSYNEQFFGPGTRLTVL.

The V gene is TRBV6-2 or TRBV6-3, the J gene TRBJ2-1; the match to TRBD2 covers 13 bases. The CDR3 is made up of 18 amino acids. With V trimmed by 2 bases and J by 4 bases, 8 bases remained unmatched. The germline V gene has CDR1 MNHEY and CDR2 SVGEGT. DNA for the CDR3: TGTGCCAGCAGTTACCAGGGACTAGCGGGATCGGGGTACAATGAGCAGTTCTTC. Protein product: CASSYQGLAGSGYNEQFF.

In DNA form, the CDR3 reads TGTGCCAGCAGTCACCGGGACAGGGGTCCGGATCTGAAAAACATTCAGTACTTC. It translates to CASSHRDRGPDLKNIQYF. The genes are TRBV7-3 and TRBJ2-4, with 10 bases lining up with TRBD1. Germline CDR1 SGHTA, CDR2 FQGTGA. The CDR3 totals 18 residues. V was clipped by 6 bases and J by 4 bases; unmatched bases: 15.

The chain recombines TRBV4-3 with TRBJ2-1; 10 bases are shared with TRBD2. Germline lookup yields CDR1 LGHNA and CDR2 YSLEER. Trimming removed 2 bases from V and 8 bases from J; junction bases left unmatched: 15. CDR3 length equals 18 residues. CDR3 DNA: TGCGCCAGCAGCCAAAGTTTTTATGGCCTAGCGGGAGCCGATGAGCAGTTCTTC. Residues: CASSQSFYGLAGADEQFF.

The CDR3 sequence: CAWSVQNYGYTF. CDR3 nucleotide sequence: TGTGCCTGGAGTGTACAAAACTATGGCTACACCTTC. This sequence joins TRBV30 and TRBJ1-2; D is unresolved. The V gene's germline CDR1 is GTSNPN and CDR2 SVGIG (reference sequence). The ends were cut back, 0 bases at V and 2 bases at J, with 4 bases in the middle. The CDR3 covers 12 residues.

This clonotype came up a few times. The rearrangement joins TRBV20-1 to TRBJ2-6; D not resolved. V was cut by 3 bases and J by 0 bases, with 18 bases left in between. This CDR3 spans 18 amino acids. From germline, CDR1 is DFQATT and CDR2 SNEGSKA (reference sequence). CDR3 DNA: TGCAGTGCTAGGAAAAATTCGCGGTGGACCTCTGGGGCCAACGTCCTGACTTTC. Translation: CSARKNSRWTSGANVLTF.